The 9 T cell receptor beta chains below were found in one sample sequenced in a study of blood T cell repertoires in COVID-19. Generated by immunoSEQ multiplex PCR, the TCRdb table keeps only in-frame clones and is missing some. The repertoire includes 150,000 or so clones, roughly nine tenths of them detected once, and roughly 4% sits in the top ten. Sequencing input: peripheral blood. These receptors were obtained from a woman between 65 and 79 years old with acute or convalescent COVID-19.

The CDR3 DNA sequence: TGTGCCAGCAGCCCTCCAGCGGATCAGCGGGGGACCCAGTACTTC. This gives the protein CASSPPADQRGTQYF. The chain combines TRBV11-2 with TRBJ2-5, with TRBD2 matching over 7 bases. The germline gives CDR1 SGHAT, CDR2 FQNNGV. This CDR3 is built from 15 residues. Trimming took 5 bases from V and 7 from J; bases not matched to a gene: 13.

The rearrangement joins TRBV5-6 to TRBJ2-7; D is possibly TRBD1 (6 bases). Per germline, CDR1 SGHDT and CDR2 YYEEEE. This CDR3 has 16 amino acids. With 0 bases removed from V and 0 bases from J, the gap between germline ends came to 13 bases. CDR3 bases: TGTGCCAGCAGCTTGGCGGCAGGGGCTATCTCCTACGAGCAGTACTTC. As protein: CASSLAAGAISYEQYF.

This clone was observed a handful of times. The V and J genes are TRBV25-1 and TRBJ1-4, with 9 bases that match TRBD1. Unmatched junction bases numbered 7, after V lost 4 bases and J lost 4 bases. Germline CDR1 and CDR2: MGHDK and SYGVNS. The CDR3 spans 16 residues. The CDR3 here is CASSGAGTGLNEKLFF. The CDR3 coding sequence is TGTGCCAGCAGTGGCGCCGGGACAGGGCTTAATGAAAAACTGTTTTTT. The complete variable domain, with remaining parts taken from reference TRBV25-1 and TRBJ1-4, reads EADIYQTPRYLVIGTGKKITLECSQTMGHDKMYWYQQDPGMELHLIHYSYGVNSTEKGDLSSESTVSRIRTEHFPLTLESARPSHTSQYLCASSGAGTGLNEKLFFGSGTQLSVL.

This clone showed up just once. The chain has TRBV29-1 and TRBJ2-1, with 16 bases lining up with TRBD2. With 3 bases clipped from V and 4 bases from J, the junction kept 9 bases outside the gene matches. Germline loops: CDR1 SQVTM, CDR2 ANQGSEA. The CDR3 extends over 18 amino acids. The CDR3, as DNA: TGCAGCGTTGACGTCCCGGGACTAGCGGGAGGGAATTACAATGAGCAGTTCTTC. It encodes CSVDVPGLAGGNYNEQFF.

The chain carries TRBV3-1 (or the pseudogene TRBV3-2) and TRBJ2-1, with TRBD2 identical over 13 bases. The CDR3 is made up of 19 amino acids. Germline CDR1 and CDR2: LGHDT and YNNKEL (reference sequence). V trimming: 4 bases; J trimming: 0 bases; junction bases outside the gene matches: 9. CDR3 sequence (DNA): TGTGCCAGCAGCCCCACGGGACTAGCGGGAAAGAGCTCCTACAATGAGCAGTTCTTC. Residues: CASSPTGLAGKSSYNEQFF.

V usage is TRBV28 and J usage is TRBJ1-1; 10 nucleotides match TRBD1. Germline V gene sequence: CDR1 MDHEN, CDR2 SYDVKM. CDR3 size: 15 residues. Trimming at V came to 2 bases and at J to 5 bases, leaving 5 bases not matched to a gene. The CDR3 DNA sequence: TGTGCCAGCAGTTTACCACCGGGACAGGGGACTGAAGCTTTCTTT. This encodes CASSLPPGQGTEAFF.

The CDR3 nucleotides read TGTGCCAGCAGCCCTGAGCCGGTTGTCGGGGAGCTGTTTTTT. Amino acid sequence: CASSPEPVVGELFF. The chain joins TRBV3-1 (or the pseudogene TRBV3-2) to TRBJ2-2, with D uncertain. V lost 4 bases and J lost 7, with 13 bases in between. The germline CDR1 and CDR2 sequences are LGHDT and YNNKEL (reference sequence). The length of the CDR3 is 14 residues.

This chain connects TRBV18 to TRBJ2-7; a weak D match, TRBD1 (6 bases). CDR1 is KGHSH, CDR2 LQKENI, per germline. The germline V and J ends were trimmed by 0 bases and 6 bases, with 12 bases remaining between them. This CDR3 spans 14 amino acids. CDR3 residues: CASSPPMTGSEQYF. The DNA for the CDR3 is TGTGCCAGCTCACCACCGATGACAGGTTCCGAGCAGTACTTC.

This chain joins TRBV5-1 and TRBJ2-1; 9 nucleotides match TRBD2. Germline V gene lookup returns CDR1 SGHRS and CDR2 YFSETQ. The CDR3 consists of 15 residues. Losses at the gene ends were 4 bases for V and 1 base for J; bases not matched to a gene: 3. The CDR3: CASSQSGGSYNEQFF. The CDR3 bases are TGCGCCAGCAGCCAGAGCGGGGGGTCCTACAATGAGCAGTTCTTC.